This T cell receptor beta chain was identified during a study of OX40 agonist ivuxolimab in advanced cancers. Assay: immunoSEQ multiplex PCR; the TCRdb copy retains only in-frame clones and omits some. The data contain 53,000 or so clones, about 88% of them singletons. Per germline, CDR1 SGHRS and CDR2 YFSETQ. V trimming: 4 bases; J trimming: 3 bases; junction bases outside the gene matches: 8. CDR3 length: 16 residues. This clonotype originated in an adult with an advanced solid tumor such as melanoma, head and neck, liver or kidney cancer. The J gene is TRBJ2-2, the V gene TRBV5-1, with 8 bases fitting TRBD1. Sequenced material: CD4+ or CD8+ T cells sorted from blood, taken in a trial of the OX40 agonist ivuxolimab. The CDR3 reads CASSTTGTGDTGELFF. In nucleotides, the CDR3 is TGCGCCAGCAGCACGACCGGGACAGGCGACACCGGGGAGCTGTTTTTT.